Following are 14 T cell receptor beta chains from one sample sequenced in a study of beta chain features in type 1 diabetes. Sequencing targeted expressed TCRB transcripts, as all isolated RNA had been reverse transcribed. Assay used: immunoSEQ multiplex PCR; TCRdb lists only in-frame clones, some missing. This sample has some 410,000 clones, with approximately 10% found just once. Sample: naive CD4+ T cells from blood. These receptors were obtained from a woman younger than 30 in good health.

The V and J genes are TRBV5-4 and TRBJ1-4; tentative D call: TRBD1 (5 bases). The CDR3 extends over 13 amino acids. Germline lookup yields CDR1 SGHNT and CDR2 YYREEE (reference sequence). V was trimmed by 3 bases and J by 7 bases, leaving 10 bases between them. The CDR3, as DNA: TGTGCCAGCAGCTGGGACGTGGGTGAAAAACTGTTTTTT. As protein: CASSWDVGEKLFF.

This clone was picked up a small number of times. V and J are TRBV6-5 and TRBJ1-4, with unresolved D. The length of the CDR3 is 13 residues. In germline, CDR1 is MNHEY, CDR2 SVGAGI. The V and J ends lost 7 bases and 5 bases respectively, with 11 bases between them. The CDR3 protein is CASNRISNEKLFF. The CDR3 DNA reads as TGTGCCAGCAATCGGATTTCGAATGAAAAACTGTTTTTT.

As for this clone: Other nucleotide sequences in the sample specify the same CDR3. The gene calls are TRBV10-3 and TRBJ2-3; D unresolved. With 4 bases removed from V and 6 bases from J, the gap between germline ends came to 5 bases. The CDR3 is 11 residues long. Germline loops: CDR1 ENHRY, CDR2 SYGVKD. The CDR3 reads CAISVGDTQYF. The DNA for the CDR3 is TGTGCCATCAGTGTGGGCGATACGCAGTATTTT.

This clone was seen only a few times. CDR3 in DNA: TGTGCCAGCTCACAAGGTCCCAGCACAGATACGCAGTATTTT. This codes for CASSQGPSTDTQYF. V gene TRBV18 combines with J gene TRBJ2-3; D not resolved. The germline gives CDR1 KGHSH, CDR2 LQKENI. This CDR3 has 14 residues. V dropped 4 bases and J dropped 0 bases, with 8 bases sitting between them.

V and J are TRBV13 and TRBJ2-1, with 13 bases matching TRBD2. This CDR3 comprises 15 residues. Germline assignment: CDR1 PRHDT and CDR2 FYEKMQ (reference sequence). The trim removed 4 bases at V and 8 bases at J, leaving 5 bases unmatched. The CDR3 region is CASSSLGLAGDEQFF. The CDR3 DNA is TGTGCCAGCAGCTCCCTAGGACTAGCGGGAGATGAGCAGTTCTTC.

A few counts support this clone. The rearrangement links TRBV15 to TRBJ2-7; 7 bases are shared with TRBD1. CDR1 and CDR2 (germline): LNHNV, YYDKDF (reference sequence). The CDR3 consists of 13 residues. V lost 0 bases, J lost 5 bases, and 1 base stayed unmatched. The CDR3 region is CATSRDDRDEQYV. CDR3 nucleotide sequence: TGTGCCACCAGCAGAGATGACAGGGACGAGCAGTACGTC.

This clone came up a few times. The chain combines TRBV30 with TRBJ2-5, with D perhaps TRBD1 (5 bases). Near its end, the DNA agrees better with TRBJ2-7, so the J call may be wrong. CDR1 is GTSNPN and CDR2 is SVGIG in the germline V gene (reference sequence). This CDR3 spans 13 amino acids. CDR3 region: CAWRVRASYEQYF. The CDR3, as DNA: TGTGCCTGGAGAGTCAGGGCATCCTACGAGCAGTACTTC.

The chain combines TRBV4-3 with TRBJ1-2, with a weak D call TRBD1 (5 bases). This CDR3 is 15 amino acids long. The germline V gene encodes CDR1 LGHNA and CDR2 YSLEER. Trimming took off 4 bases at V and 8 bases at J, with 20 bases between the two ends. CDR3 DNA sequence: TGCGCCAGCAGCCTAACAGGCACCTTCTATGGCGGCTACACCTTC. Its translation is CASSLTGTFYGGYTF.

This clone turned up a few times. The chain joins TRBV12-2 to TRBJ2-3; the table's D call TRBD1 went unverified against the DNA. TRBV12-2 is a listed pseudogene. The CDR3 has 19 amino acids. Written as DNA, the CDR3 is TGTGCAAGTCGCAACCCGGACAGGGGGGAGCAATCGGGCACAGATACGCAGTATTTT. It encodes CASRNPDRGEQSGTDTQYF.

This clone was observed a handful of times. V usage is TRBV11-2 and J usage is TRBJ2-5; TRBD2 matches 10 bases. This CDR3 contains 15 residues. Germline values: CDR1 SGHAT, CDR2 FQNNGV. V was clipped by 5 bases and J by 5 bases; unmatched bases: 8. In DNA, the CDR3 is TGTGCCAGCAGCCAGATTAGCGGGAGGATCGAGACCCAGTACTTC. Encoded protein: CASSQISGRIETQYF.

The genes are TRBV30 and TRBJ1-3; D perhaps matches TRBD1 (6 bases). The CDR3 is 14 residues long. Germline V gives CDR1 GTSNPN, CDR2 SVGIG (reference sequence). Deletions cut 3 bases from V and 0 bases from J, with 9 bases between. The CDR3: CAWSPTGSGNTIYF. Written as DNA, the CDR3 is TGTGCCTGGAGCCCGACAGGCTCTGGAAACACCATATATTTT.

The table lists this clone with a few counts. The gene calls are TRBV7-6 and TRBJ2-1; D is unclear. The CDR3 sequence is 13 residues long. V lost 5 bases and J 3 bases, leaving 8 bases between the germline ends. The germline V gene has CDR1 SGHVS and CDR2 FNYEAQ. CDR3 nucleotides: TGTGCCAGCAGCCTTAGCAACTACAATGAGCAGTTCTTC. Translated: CASSLSNYNEQFF.

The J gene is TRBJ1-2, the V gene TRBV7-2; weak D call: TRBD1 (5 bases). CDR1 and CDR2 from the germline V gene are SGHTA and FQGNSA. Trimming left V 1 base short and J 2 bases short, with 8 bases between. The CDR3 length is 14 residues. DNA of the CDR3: TGTGCCAGCAGCTTAGAGGCAGGGAACTATGGCTACACCTTC. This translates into CASSLEAGNYGYTF.

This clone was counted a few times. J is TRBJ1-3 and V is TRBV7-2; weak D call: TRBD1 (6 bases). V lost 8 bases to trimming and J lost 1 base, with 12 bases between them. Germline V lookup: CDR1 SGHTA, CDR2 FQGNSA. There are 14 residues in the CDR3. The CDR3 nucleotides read TGTGCCAGCGGTGAACAGGGTTCTGGAAACACCATATATTTT. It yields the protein CASGEQGSGNTIYF.